This T cell receptor (beta chain) derives from a study of cytomegalovirus exposure and HLA in healthy donors. The study's findings and limits: Donors were assumed by presence/absence analyses to have roughly uniform sequencing depth.

A multiplex PCR was run with 60 Vbeta primers and 13 Jbeta primers. This table comes from immunoSEQ multiplex PCR, and its TCRdb copy is limited to in-frame clones, with some not included. The sample shows about 170,000 clones, about 85% of them seen only once. The CDR3 consists of 16 residues. Germline assignment: CDR1 MNHNS and CDR2 SASEGT. V was clipped by 4 bases and J by 6 bases, with 21 bases between them. In regard to this clone: The antigen is undetermined.

The TCR sequence derives from a boy between 2 and 10 years old in good health and CMV-seronegative. V gene TRBV6-1 combines with J gene TRBJ1-2, with D possibly TRBD1 on 5 matching bases. Sequencing used PBMCs. The CDR3 DNA reads TGTGCCAGCAGTGCCCCCTCCGTCGGGGGTGTACATGGCTACACCTTC. This sequence encodes CASSAPSVGGVHGYTF.